This T cell receptor beta chain was retrieved from a study of early T cells in non-severe SARS-CoV-2 infection. Study-level information: Chains were not paired, and sequencing was done on bulk RNA from unsorted whole blood.

This clonotype was counted many times. The antigen is undetermined. Individual cDNA molecules each received unique molecular identifiers attached to them. One entry per CDR3 protein, called by TCRdb with MiXCR from the 5' RACE reads. The table shows around 66,000 distinct CDR3 sequences, with more than 5.5% occurring only once. Study-wide findings and caveats: Sequences matched to VDJdb favored anti-spike CD8 responses, while private and CD4 specificities were missed.

V was pared by 3 bases and J by 0 bases, with 18 bases between. The CDR3 covers 19 residues. Germline CDR1 reads KGHSH; CDR2 reads LQKENI. The sample consisted of whole blood, taken at baseline. The clonotype comes from an adult who was a healthcare worker with PCR-confirmed SARS-CoV-2 infection or an uninfected control (not recorded which). This chain links TRBV18 with TRBJ1-6; the D is unclear. The CDR3 loop is CASSPPVPFESSYNSPLHF. CDR3 DNA: TGTGCCAGCTCACCGCCTGTTCCTTTCGAGAGCTCCTATAATTCACCCCTCCACTTT. Filled out from reference TRBV18 and TRBJ1-6, the complete variable domain reads NAGVMQNPRHLVRRRGQEARLRCSPMKGHSHVYWYRQLPEEGLKFMVYLQKENIIDESGMPKERFSAEFPKEGPSILRIQQVVRGDSAAYFCASSPPVPFESSYNSPLHFGNGTRLTVT.